This is a list of T cell receptor beta chains from one sample in a study of blood T cell repertoires in COVID-19. Generated by immunoSEQ multiplex PCR, the TCRdb table keeps only in-frame clones and is missing some. This sample has approximately 100,000 clones, with around 80% found just once. Sample: peripheral blood. These receptors came from a man aged 65 to 79 with acute or convalescent COVID-19. CDR3s include the opening cysteine and the closing phenylalanine or tryptophan. Fields, in order: V gene, clone size, D gene, J gene, CDR3 DNA, CDR3 protein. The D gene is left open where the match is weak. The listing skips clone size in some rows; elsewhere it reads once, few, many or a size class.

v_call: TRBV5-4; clone_size: few; d_call: .; j_call: TRBJ2-5; cdr3_nt: TGTGCCAGCAGCTTGACAGGGAAAGAGACCCAGTACTTC; cdr3_aa: CASSLTGKETQYF
v_call: TRBV7-9; clone_size: .; d_call: .; j_call: TRBJ2-7; cdr3_nt: TGTGCCAGCAGCTTAGGAGGGTTGCCCCACTACGAGCAGTACTTC; cdr3_aa: CASSLGGLPHYEQYF
v_call: TRBV19; clone_size: .; d_call: TRBD1; j_call: TRBJ1-6; cdr3_nt: TGTGCCAGTAGAGAAACCGGGACAGGGAATTCACCCCTCCACTTT; cdr3_aa: CASRETGTGNSPLHF
v_call: TRBV15; clone_size: .; d_call: TRBD2; j_call: TRBJ2-3; cdr3_nt: TGTGCCACCAGGGCGGGAGGGCCAGCAGATACGCAGTATTTT; cdr3_aa: CATRAGGPADTQYF
v_call: TRBV28; clone_size: .; d_call: .; j_call: TRBJ1-5; cdr3_nt: TGTGCCAGCAGCCTTCCCGGGGGCAATCAGCCCCAGCATTTT; cdr3_aa: CASSLPGGNQPQHF
v_call: TRBV11-3; clone_size: once; d_call: TRBD2; j_call: TRBJ2-5; cdr3_nt: TGTGCCAGCAGCCCAAGTAGCGGGAGTGGCGAGACCCAGTACTTC; cdr3_aa: CASSPSSGSGETQYF
v_call: TRBV3-1/TRBV3-2; clone_size: .; d_call: TRBD1; j_call: TRBJ2-7; cdr3_nt: TGTGCCAGCAGCCGAAGGGACAGGGGAACAGGGGAGCAGTACTTC; cdr3_aa: CASSRRDRGTGEQYF
v_call: TRBV6-5; clone_size: .; d_call: .; j_call: TRBJ2-7; cdr3_nt: TGTGCCAGCAGTTACTCGAGGCAGGGCGGTCAGTACTTC; cdr3_aa: CASSYSRQGGQYF
v_call: TRBV7-3; clone_size: .; d_call: TRBD1; j_call: TRBJ2-2; cdr3_nt: TGTGCCAGCAGCCGACCTACCGGGACAGGGAGGGGAAACACCGGGGAGCTGTTTTTT; cdr3_aa: CASSRPTGTGRGNTGELFF
v_call: TRBV4-2; clone_size: .; d_call: .; j_call: TRBJ1-1; cdr3_nt: TGTGCCAGCAGCCGAACGACAAGACCGTCGAGCACTGAAGCTTTCTTT; cdr3_aa: CASSRTTRPSSTEAFF
v_call: TRBV27; clone_size: .; d_call: .; j_call: TRBJ1-5; cdr3_nt: TGTGCCAGCAGTTTAGGAGGGAGCAATCAGCCCCAGCATTTT; cdr3_aa: CASSLGGSNQPQHF
v_call: TRBV28; clone_size: few; d_call: .; j_call: TRBJ2-2; cdr3_nt: TGTGCCAGCAGTTTGGGATCGGGACTCAGGAACACCGGGGAGCTGTTTTTT; cdr3_aa: CASSLGSGLRNTGELFF
v_call: TRBV7-2; clone_size: .; d_call: .; j_call: TRBJ2-7; cdr3_nt: TGTGCCAGCAGCAAACCGGGACTGATCTACGAGCAGTACTTC; cdr3_aa: CASSKPGLIYEQYF
v_call: TRBV5-1; clone_size: .; d_call: .; j_call: TRBJ1-2; cdr3_nt: TGCGCCAGCAGCCCTCTGGGAGATTATGGCTACACCTTC; cdr3_aa: CASSPLGDYGYTF
v_call: TRBV10-3; clone_size: .; d_call: TRBD2; j_call: TRBJ2-1; cdr3_nt: TGTGCCATCAGTGATAGCGGGAGGTCCTCTGAGGAGCAGTTCTTC; cdr3_aa: CAISDSGRSSEEQFF
v_call: TRBV5-6; clone_size: .; d_call: TRBD1; j_call: TRBJ2-7; cdr3_nt: TGTGCCAGCACCCTGCCGGGACAGGGGACCCACGAGCAGTACTTC; cdr3_aa: CASTLPGQGTHEQYF
v_call: TRBV5-1; clone_size: .; d_call: TRBD2; j_call: TRBJ2-5; cdr3_nt: TGCGCCAGCAGCGACCCCGGGACTAGCGGGAGAGAGACCCAGTACTTC; cdr3_aa: CASSDPGTSGRETQYF
v_call: TRBV19; clone_size: .; d_call: TRBD1; j_call: TRBJ2-3; cdr3_nt: TGTGCCAGTACCGCGACAGGATGGGGACAGGGTGGCACAGATACGCAGTATTTT; cdr3_aa: CASTATGWGQGGTDTQYF
v_call: TRBV2; clone_size: few; d_call: TRBD2; j_call: TRBJ2-7; cdr3_nt: TGTGCCAGCAGTGAACCGGGGGGAACGAGCTCCTACGAGCAGTACTTC; cdr3_aa: CASSEPGGTSSYEQYF
v_call: TRBV7-2; clone_size: .; d_call: TRBD2; j_call: TRBJ2-1; cdr3_nt: TGTGCCAGCAGCTCCCCCCCTAGGACTAGCGGGAGAAATGAGCAGTTCTTC; cdr3_aa: CASSSPPRTSGRNEQFF
v_call: TRBV14; clone_size: few; d_call: .; j_call: TRBJ1-4; cdr3_nt: TGTGCCAGCAGCCAAGCGGCAGGGGAGAATGAAAAACTGTTTTTT; cdr3_aa: CASSQAAGENEKLFF
v_call: TRBV4-3; clone_size: .; d_call: .; j_call: TRBJ2-3; cdr3_nt: TGCGCCAGCGGACAAGCAAGCACAGATACGCAGTATTTT; cdr3_aa: CASGQASTDTQYF
v_call: TRBV11-2; clone_size: .; d_call: .; j_call: TRBJ2-3; cdr3_nt: TGTGCCAGCAGCTTAGATCTGGGCGGCACAGATACGCAGTATTTT; cdr3_aa: CASSLDLGGTDTQYF
v_call: TRBV11-2; clone_size: .; d_call: TRBD1; j_call: TRBJ2-5; cdr3_nt: TGTGCCAGCAGCTTAGAGGTGACAGGGGGAGAGACCCAGTACTTC; cdr3_aa: CASSLEVTGGETQYF
v_call: TRBV21-1; clone_size: .; d_call: .; j_call: TRBJ2-1; cdr3_nt: TGTGCCAGCAGCAGGTCTCCAGGAAAGCGGGAGAATGAGCAGTTCTTC; cdr3_aa: CASSRSPGKRENEQFF
v_call: TRBV11-3; clone_size: .; d_call: .; j_call: TRBJ2-7; cdr3_nt: TGTGCCAGCAGCTTAGGGCCGGGTGCCTACGAGCAGTACTTC; cdr3_aa: CASSLGPGAYEQYF
v_call: TRBV28; clone_size: .; d_call: .; j_call: TRBJ2-7; cdr3_nt: TGTGCCAGCAGTTTTAGCACCTACGAGCAGTACTTC; cdr3_aa: CASSFSTYEQYF
v_call: TRBV5-1; clone_size: few; d_call: TRBD1; j_call: TRBJ2-1; cdr3_nt: TGCGCCATCTCCTCGGGACAGGGCAACAATGAGCAGTTCTTC; cdr3_aa: CAISSGQGNNEQFF
v_call: TRBV12-2; clone_size: .; d_call: .; j_call: TRBJ1-6; cdr3_nt: TGTGCAAGTCGCTTAGCAATCCCTATAGGGAGCCCTGGGCTGTATAATTCACCCCTCCACTTT; cdr3_aa: CASRLAIPIGSPGLYNSPLHF
v_call: TRBV5-1; clone_size: .; d_call: .; j_call: TRBJ1-1; cdr3_nt: TGCGCCAGCAGCTTGGATCGGGACGGACTAGATGAAGCTTTCTTT; cdr3_aa: CASSLDRDGLDEAFF
v_call: TRBV20-1; clone_size: .; d_call: .; j_call: TRBJ1-3; cdr3_nt: TGCAGTGCTAGTTTAGACAGCCTCAGCTCTGGAAACACCATATATTTT; cdr3_aa: CSASLDSLSSGNTIYF
v_call: TRBV5-4; clone_size: .; d_call: TRBD1; j_call: TRBJ1-5; cdr3_nt: TGTGCCAGCAGCTTGGGAGGGGGCGAGACTCAGCCCCAGCATTTT; cdr3_aa: CASSLGGGETQPQHF
v_call: TRBV7-8; clone_size: .; d_call: .; j_call: TRBJ1-4; cdr3_nt: TGTGCCAGCAGCTTATGGCAGGGTCCTGAAAAACTGTTTTTT; cdr3_aa: CASSLWQGPEKLFF
v_call: TRBV4-2; clone_size: few; d_call: .; j_call: TRBJ1-2; cdr3_nt: TGTGCCAGCAGCCAAGGGCCAGGGAACAGTGGCTACACCTTC; cdr3_aa: CASSQGPGNSGYTF
v_call: TRBV30; clone_size: .; d_call: TRBD1; j_call: TRBJ1-5; cdr3_nt: TGTGCCTGGAGTTCCGGACAGGTCGATCAGCCCCAGCATTTT; cdr3_aa: CAWSSGQVDQPQHF
v_call: TRBV7-2; clone_size: .; d_call: .; j_call: TRBJ1-5; cdr3_nt: TGTGCCAGCAGCTTACTGCGGGAGCCCCAGCATTTT; cdr3_aa: CASSLLREPQHF
v_call: TRBV6-5; clone_size: .; d_call: TRBD2; j_call: TRBJ2-1; cdr3_nt: TGTGCCAGCAGTTACACTAGCGGGATCGGGAATGAGCAGTTCTTC; cdr3_aa: CASSYTSGIGNEQFF
v_call: TRBV27; clone_size: .; d_call: .; j_call: TRBJ1-2; cdr3_nt: TGTGCCAGCAGTTTAGTCCCCCGGGGGGCAGAAGGCTACACCTTC; cdr3_aa: CASSLVPRGAEGYTF
v_call: TRBV30; clone_size: .; d_call: .; j_call: TRBJ2-7; cdr3_nt: TGTGCCTGGAGTATACAGGGTTTCGAGCAGTACTTC; cdr3_aa: CAWSIQGFEQYF
v_call: TRBV12-5; clone_size: .; d_call: TRBD1; j_call: TRBJ2-1; cdr3_nt: TGTGCTAGTGTAAACAGGGGCGGCAATGAGCAGTTCTTC; cdr3_aa: CASVNRGGNEQFF